The table lists the clone carrying this T cell receptor (beta chain) with a count of one. Its antigen is not known. This sample was included in a study of OX40 agonist ivuxolimab in advanced cancers. Whole-study context: Past anti-PD-1, anti-PD-L1 or anti-CTLA-4 therapy was accepted, and 40% had received some. Findings and caveats of the study: Certain nonresponders likewise exhibited a low normalized T-cell clonal expansion.

Germline V gene sequence: CDR1 SGHRS, CDR2 YFSETQ. The V segment lost 3 bases and the J segment 8 bases; nucleotides outside the gene matches: 7. This CDR3 region has 14 residues. Profiled with immunoSEQ multiplex PCR; TCRdb holds only in-frame clones, not every one. Here the sample spans around 34,000 clones, roughly nine tenths being singletons. This TCR was recovered from an adult with an advanced solid tumor such as melanoma, head and neck, liver or kidney cancer. This specimen consisted of CD4+ or CD8+ T cells sorted from blood, obtained in a trial of the OX40 agonist ivuxolimab. The rearrangement joins TRBV5-1 to TRBJ1-2; the match to TRBD1 covers 10 bases. CDR3 loop: CASSSGTGVEGYTF. CDR3 coding DNA: TGCGCCAGCAGCTCCGGGACAGGGGTTGAGGGCTACACCTTC. Combining the CDR3 with reference TRBV5-1 and TRBJ1-2 gives the whole variable domain KAGVTQTPRYLIKTRGQQVTLSCSPISGHRSVSWYQQTPGQGLQFLFEYFSETQRNKGNFPGRFSGRQFSNSRSEMNVSTLELGDSALYLCASSSGTGVEGYTFGSGTRLTVV.